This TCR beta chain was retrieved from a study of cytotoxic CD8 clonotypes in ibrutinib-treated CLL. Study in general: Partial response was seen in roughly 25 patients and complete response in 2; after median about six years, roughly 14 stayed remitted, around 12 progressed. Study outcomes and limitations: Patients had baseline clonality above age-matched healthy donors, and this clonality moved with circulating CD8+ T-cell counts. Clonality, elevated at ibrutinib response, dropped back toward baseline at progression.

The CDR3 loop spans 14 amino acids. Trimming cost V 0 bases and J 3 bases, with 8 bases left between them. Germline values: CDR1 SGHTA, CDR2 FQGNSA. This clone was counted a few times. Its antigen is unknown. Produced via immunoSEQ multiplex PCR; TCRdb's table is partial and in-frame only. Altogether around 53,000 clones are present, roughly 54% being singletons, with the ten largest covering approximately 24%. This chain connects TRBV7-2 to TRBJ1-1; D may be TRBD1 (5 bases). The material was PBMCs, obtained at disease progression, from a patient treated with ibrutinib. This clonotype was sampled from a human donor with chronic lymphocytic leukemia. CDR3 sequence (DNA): TGTGCCAGCAGCTTAGCGGGACGGGACACTGAAGCTTTCTTT. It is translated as CASSLAGRDTEAFF.